These 10 T cell receptor beta chains share one sample of origin, sequenced in a study of beta chain features in type 1 diabetes. The authors reverse transcribed all of the isolated RNA, so sequencing captured expressed TCRB transcripts. The repertoire was sequenced with immunoSEQ multiplex PCR; TCRdb's copy has only in-frame clones and lacks some. Of 330,000 or so clones listed, roughly 21% were seen once; the top ten hold approximately 0.041%. Specimen: naive CD4+ T cells from blood. The receptors shown here come from a woman in her late teens or twenties in good health.

The chain links TRBV5-1 to TRBJ1-2, with a tentative D call TRBD1 (6 bases). From germline, CDR1 is SGHRS and CDR2 YFSETQ. This CDR3 has 12 amino acids. Trimming stripped 3 bases from V and 7 bases from J, with 10 bases between. The DNA for the CDR3 is TGCGCCAGCAGCTGGGACACTGTTGGCTACACCTTC. Amino acid sequence: CASSWDTVGYTF.

The V and J genes are TRBV19 and TRBJ2-1; tentative D call: TRBD2 (6 bases). The V gene lost 4 bases and the J gene lost 9 bases, with 10 bases spanning the gap. The CDR3 consists of 12 residues. The germline V gene encodes CDR1 LNHDA and CDR2 SQIVND (reference sequence). The CDR3 reads CASSSGTGEQFF. In nucleotides, the CDR3 is TGTGCCAGTAGTAGCGGGACTGGTGAGCAGTTCTTC.

V usage is TRBV5-1 and J usage is TRBJ2-1; 13 nucleotides line up with TRBD2. Losses at the gene ends were 3 bases for V and 9 bases for J; bases not matched to a gene: 6. Germline-derived CDR1 and CDR2 are SGHRS and YFSETQ. CDR3 length: 15 residues. The CDR3 DNA is TGCGCCAGCAGCTCCGGACTAGCGGGGGCCAGTGAGCAGTTCTTC. Protein product: CASSSGLAGASEQFF.

J is TRBJ2-7 and V is TRBV11-1; possible D gene TRBD1, 6 bases. This CDR3 has 13 residues. Trimming cost V 0 bases and J 6 bases, with 9 bases left between them. Germline loops: CDR1 SGHAT, CDR2 FQDESV (reference sequence). CDR3 DNA sequence: TGTGCCAGCAGCTTAGCGAGAGGGGGCGAGCAGTACTTC. Amino acids: CASSLARGGEQYF.

This clone appeared a few times. V is TRBV7-2 and J is TRBJ1-1, with no clear D. This CDR3 comprises 13 residues. In germline, CDR1 is SGHTA, CDR2 FQGNSA. V was cut by 1 base and J by 5 bases, with 8 bases left in between. Written as DNA, the CDR3 is TGTGCCAGCAGCTTAGTAAGAGGGACTGAAGCTTTCTTT. Translating gives CASSLVRGTEAFF.

The rearrangement joins TRBV6-5 to TRBJ2-7; 13 positions agree with TRBD2. The CDR3 spans 15 residues. Trimming removed 4 bases from V and 5 bases from J; junction bases left unmatched: 5. Per the germline V gene, CDR1 is MNHEY and CDR2 is SVGAGI. The CDR3 sequence is CASSWTSGSWDEQYF. Here the CDR3 DNA reads TGTGCCAGCAGTTGGACTAGCGGGAGCTGGGACGAGCAGTACTTC.

This clone was detected only a few times. V and J are TRBV4-3 and TRBJ1-1; weak D call: TRBD1 (5 bases). V shed 0 bases and J shed 5 bases, with 16 bases lying between them. The CDR3 runs 16 residues. Germline CDR1 reads LGHNA; CDR2 reads YSLEER. The CDR3 sequence: CASSQDPRGVWTEAFF. The CDR3 coding sequence is TGCGCCAGCAGCCAAGACCCTCGGGGGGTTTGGACTGAAGCTTTCTTT.

The chain uses TRBV30 and TRBJ1-4, with D hard to call. V gave up 3 bases and J gave up 7 bases, with 18 bases separating them. Germline-derived CDR1 and CDR2 are GTSNPN and SVGIG (reference sequence). The CDR3 runs 15 residues. This CDR3 reads CAWSFGGSSGEKLFF. CDR3 DNA sequence: TGTGCCTGGAGCTTTGGAGGGAGCAGCGGTGAAAAACTGTTTTTT.

With respect to this clone: The same CDR3 arises from other DNA sequences in this sample as well. CDR3 sequence reads: CASSLTGYEQYF. DNA for the CDR3: TGTGCCAGCAGCTTGACGGGTTACGAGCAGTACTTC. The chain carries TRBV5-6 and TRBJ2-7; no definite D call. The V gene's germline CDR1 is SGHDT and CDR2 YYEEEE. Trimming stripped 1 base from V and 4 bases from J, with 6 bases between. CDR3 length: 12 amino acids.

This chain links TRBV7-2 with TRBJ1-1, with a possible D match to TRBD1 (6 bases). Looked up from germline, CDR1 is SGHTA and CDR2 is FQGNSA. V was cut by 5 bases and J by 4 bases, with 17 bases left in between. The CDR3 totals 15 residues. The CDR3: CASSPLVGGGTEAFF. DNA of the CDR3: TGTGCCAGCAGCCCATTGGTTGGGGGCGGCACTGAAGCTTTCTTT.